The T cell receptor beta chain under discussion was sequenced for a study of cytomegalovirus exposure and HLA in healthy donors. The J segment lost 7 bases and the V segment lost 7 bases, leaving 12 bases of the junction unmatched. CDR1 and CDR2 (germline): MNHNY, SVGAGI (reference sequence). The CDR3 totals 14 residues. The study, taken as a whole, reports: A missense DCLRE1C variant was associated with V- and J-gene trimming of TCR beta chains in a later analysis, and an independent cohort replicated the association.

The PCR made use of 60 Vbeta and 13 Jbeta primers. Using immunoSEQ multiplex PCR, the repertoire was profiled, and TCRdb retains in-frame clones only, with some absent. The table records 100,000 to 120,000 clones, over 60% of them present only once. Only a few counts were recorded for this clone. What it binds is unknown. The chain is built from TRBV6-6 and TRBJ1-1, with 7 bases that match TRBD1. Sequencing was carried out using PBMCs. The sequence was collected from an older woman in good health and CMV-seropositive. The CDR3 nucleotides read TGTGCCAGCATTCACAGACCGGGACAGTTTGAAGCTTTCTTT. This encodes CASIHRPGQFEAFF.